One and the same sample provided the 17 T cell receptor beta chains below, sequenced in a study of blood T cell repertoires in COVID-19. Using immunoSEQ multiplex PCR, the repertoire was profiled, and TCRdb retains in-frame clones only, with some absent. The sample contains 150,000 to 200,000 clones, 85% to 95% of which appear only once. The sample was peripheral blood. The receptors were sampled from a woman aged 60-75 years with COVID-19, enrolled during active disease.

This chain uses TRBV28 with TRBJ1-2; 9 bases match TRBD1. The germline V gene has CDR1 MDHEN and CDR2 SYDVKM. J lost 10 bases, V lost 6 bases, and 12 bases had no gene match. CDR3 length equals 14 residues. CDR3 sequence (DNA): TGTGCCAGCAGCGAAAACATCGGGGACAGGGCCTACACCTTC. Encoded protein: CASSENIGDRAYTF.

Here the CDR3 reads CASSLAGGVSNEQFF. The CDR3 bases are TGTGCCAGCAGTCTAGCGGGGGGCGTTAGTAATGAGCAGTTCTTC. The chain joins TRBV28 to TRBJ2-1; 11 nucleotides match TRBD2. CDR3 length: 15 amino acids. Per the germline V gene, CDR1 is MDHEN and CDR2 is SYDVKM. The ends lost 5 bases at V and 7 bases at J; junction bases unmatched: 7.

The chain couples TRBV27 to TRBJ1-4; 11 bases are shared with TRBD1. Trimming removed 6 bases from V and 10 bases from J; junction bases left unmatched: 13. The CDR3 has 16 residues. The V gene's germline CDR1 is MNHEY and CDR2 SMNVEV (reference sequence). The CDR3 DNA reads as TGTGCCAGCAGCCCTGGGACAGGGGGTTCTATTGGAAAACTGTTTTTT. Protein product: CASSPGTGGSIGKLFF.

The chain uses TRBV6-2 or TRBV6-3 and TRBJ1-6, with unresolved D. This CDR3 region has 14 residues. Per germline, CDR1 MNHEY and CDR2 SVGEGT. V dropped 0 bases and J dropped 9 bases, with 9 bases sitting between them. DNA for the CDR3: TGTGCCAGCAGTTACTCGGGCGGGCGTTCACCCCTCCACTTT. This sequence encodes CASSYSGGRSPLHF.

DNA for the CDR3: TGTGCCAGCAGGGCTGCCACAGGCAACTACGAGCAGTACTTC. This sequence encodes CASRAATGNYEQYF. This rearrangement joins TRBV2 to TRBJ2-7; D might be TRBD1 (5 bases). Looked up from germline, CDR1 is SNHLY and CDR2 is FYNNEI. The V end was cut by 6 bases, the J end by 3 bases, with 15 bases between. CDR3 length: 14 amino acids.

This sequence joins TRBV7-9 and TRBJ1-2, with D perhaps TRBD1 (5 bases). This CDR3 is built from 14 residues. CDR1 is SEHNR, CDR2 FQNEAQ, per germline (reference sequence). V shed 0 bases and J shed 5 bases, with 10 bases lying between them. Here the CDR3 reads CASSLAGQGYGYTF. CDR3 sequence (DNA): TGTGCCAGCAGCTTAGCGGGGCAGGGTTATGGCTACACCTTC.

This rearrangement joins TRBV14 to TRBJ1-2, with D possibly TRBD1 on 5 matching bases. V lost 1 base and J 4 bases, leaving 13 bases between the germline ends. Germline V gene lookup returns CDR1 SGHDN and CDR2 FVKESK. CDR3 length: 15 amino acids. The CDR3 nucleotides are TGTGCCAGCAGCCAAGTTCTAACAGGACCCTATGGCTACACCTTC. Translating it yields CASSQVLTGPYGYTF.

Comment on this clone: The identical CDR3 is also encoded by other nucleotide sequences in the sample. This sequence joins TRBV7-2 and TRBJ2-5; TRBD2 aligns across 7 bases. This CDR3 has 13 amino acids. V gave up 3 bases and J gave up 3 bases; unmatched junction bases: 1. Germline CDR1 reads SGHTA; CDR2 reads FQGNSA. The CDR3 sequence is CASSFAGEETQYF. In DNA form, the CDR3 reads TGTGCCAGCAGCTTTGCGGGGGAAGAGACCCAGTACTTC.

The chain uses TRBV5-1 and TRBJ1-2, with 7 bases aligning to TRBD1. Germline V lookup: CDR1 SGHRS, CDR2 YFSETQ. This CDR3 spans 14 amino acids. Losses at the gene ends were 0 bases for V and 2 bases for J; bases not matched to a gene: 1. CDR3 coding DNA: TGCGCCAGCAGCTTGGGGACAGGCAACTATGGCTACACCTTC. It yields the protein CASSLGTGNYGYTF. The full variable domain, completed using reference TRBV5-1 and TRBJ1-2, is KAGVTQTPRYLIKTRGQQVTLSCSPISGHRSVSWYQQTPGQGLQFLFEYFSETQRNKGNFPGRFSGRQFSNSRSEMNVSTLELGDSALYLCASSLGTGNYGYTFGSGTRLTVV.

The chain links TRBV9 to TRBJ2-2; possible D gene TRBD2, 5 bases. The germline V gene has CDR1 SGDLS and CDR2 YYNGEE. V lost 0 bases to trimming and J lost 4 bases, with 10 bases between them. The CDR3 loop spans 15 amino acids. The CDR3 nucleotides are TGTGCCAGCAGCGTAGCTGGGAGTATCACCGGGGAGCTGTTTTTT. Translation gives CASSVAGSITGELFF.

The chain employs TRBV7-8 and TRBJ2-5; 10 nucleotides match TRBD2. J was trimmed by 5 bases and V by 3 bases; bases with no gene match: 9. The CDR3 spans 16 residues. Germline loops: CDR1 SGHVS, CDR2 FQNEAQ. In DNA form, the CDR3 reads TGTGCCAGCAGCTTGACCGGGACTAGCGTGAGGGAGACCCAGTACTTC. Its translation: CASSLTGTSVRETQYF.

The chain has TRBV18 and TRBJ2-1; D gene ambiguous. The CDR3 is 14 amino acids. V was clipped by 3 bases and J by 3 bases, with 9 bases between them. The V gene's germline CDR1 is KGHSH and CDR2 LQKENI. CDR3 loop: CASSPPSLYNEQFF. Here the CDR3 DNA reads TGTGCCAGCTCACCCCCGAGTCTCTACAATGAGCAGTTCTTC.

As DNA, the CDR3 is TGTGCCAGCAGAGCAGGGTTAGGAGAGACCCAGTACTTC. It translates to CASRAGLGETQYF. The rearrangement uses TRBV7-3 and TRBJ2-5; D is possibly TRBD1 (5 bases). This CDR3 region has 13 residues. The germline V gene encodes CDR1 SGHTA and CDR2 FQGTGA. Trimming stripped 6 bases from V and 4 bases from J, with 12 bases between. Variable domain in full (rest from reference TRBV7-3 and TRBJ2-5): GAGVSQTPSNKVTEKGKYVELRCDPISGHTALYWYRQSLGQGPEFLIYFQGTGAADDSGLPNDRFFAVRPEGSVSTLKIQRTERGDSAVYLCASRAGLGETQYFGPGTRLLVL.

The chain is built from TRBV5-6 and TRBJ1-4, with 7 bases matching TRBD1. Germline loops: CDR1 SGHDT, CDR2 YYEEEE. The CDR3 totals 14 residues. V lost 1 base, J lost 8 bases, and 5 bases stayed unmatched. The CDR3 spells CASSLSRGDEKLFF. For the CDR3, the DNA is TGTGCCAGCAGCTTGTCCAGGGGGGACGAAAAACTGTTTTTT.

The V and J genes are TRBV18 and TRBJ1-1; TRBD1 is a possible D gene (5 bases). This CDR3 is 13 amino acids long. In germline, CDR1 is KGHSH, CDR2 LQKENI. With 3 bases removed from V and 6 bases from J, the gap between germline ends came to 11 bases. For the CDR3, the DNA is TGTGCCAGCTCACCTGGGGCTAGTCCTGAAGCTTTCTTT. Translating gives CASSPGASPEAFF.

This clone was found once. V gene TRBV6-2 or TRBV6-3 combines with J gene TRBJ2-3; the match to TRBD2 covers 13 bases. The trim removed 4 bases at V and 1 base at J, leaving 8 bases unmatched. The CDR3 loop spans 18 amino acids. Germline CDR1 and CDR2: MNHEY and SVGEGT. Written as DNA, the CDR3 is TGTGCCAGCAGTTGGAATGTAGGACTAGCGGGGGGCACAGATACGCAGTATTTT. Residues: CASSWNVGLAGGTDTQYF.

This chain connects TRBV6-6 to TRBJ2-2, with 7 nucleotides matching TRBD2. CDR3 length: 14 amino acids. CDR1 and CDR2 from the germline V gene are MNHNY and SVGAGI (reference sequence). V lost 7 bases to trimming and J lost 1 base; unmatched junction nucleotides: 3. CDR3 DNA: TGTGCCAGCACCCCGGGGGGGAACACCGGGGAGCTGTTTTTT. Translated, it gives CASTPGGNTGELFF.